These 10 T cell receptor beta chains were all obtained from the same sample, sequenced in a study of T cell repertoires in cytomegalovirus infection. In TCRdb, the reads were re-called with MiXCR into one record per CDR3 protein. This repertoire shows some 300,000 distinct CDR3 sequences, 15% to 20% found once; its top ten account for 12%. The sequencing input was PBMCs. The receptors shown here come from a human donor in good health (CMV status not recorded). Some clones in this sample may be carry-over from other donors' samples.

Only a few counts were recorded for this clonotype. The V gene is TRBV7-9, the J gene TRBJ1-5; perhaps TRBD1 as D (5 bases). Between the trimmed V and J ends, which lost 3 bases and 1 base, there was a span of 13 bases. Germline loops: CDR1 SEHNR, CDR2 FQNEAQ (reference sequence). The CDR3 has 16 amino acids. The CDR3 DNA reads TGTGCCAGCAGCTTTGGACATCTAGGGAGCAATCAGCCCCAGCATTTT. Translated: CASSFGHLGSNQPQHF. Looking up the rest from reference TRBV7-9 and TRBJ1-5 gives the full variable domain: DTGVSQNPRHKITKRGQNVTFRCDPISEHNRLYWYRQTLGQGPEFLTYFQNEAQLEKSRLLSDRFSAERPKGSFSTLEIQRTEQGDSAMYLCASSFGHLGSNQPQHFGDGTRLSIL.

Many counts were recorded for this clonotype. V and J are TRBV7-9 and TRBJ2-7; 8 bases align to TRBD1. Germline values: CDR1 SEHNR, CDR2 FQNEAQ (reference sequence). V was clipped by 5 bases and J by 1 base; unmatched bases: 4. The CDR3 covers 14 residues. CDR3 sequence: CASSRRDRSYEQYF. In DNA form, the CDR3 reads TGTGCCAGCAGCCGGCGGGACAGGTCCTACGAGCAGTACTTC.

This clonotype has ten or more counts. The rearrangement uses TRBV7-2 and TRBJ1-6, with D possibly TRBD1 on 5 matching bases. Germline CDR1 SGHTA, CDR2 FQGNSA. V lost 5 bases and J 8 bases, leaving 16 bases between the germline ends. The CDR3 spans 15 residues. CDR3 DNA sequence: TGTGCCAGCAGCCCAGGGACGGTTGATTATTCACCCCTCCACTTT. It yields the protein CASSPGTVDYSPLHF.

V gene TRBV5-1 combines with J gene TRBJ1-1; 12 bases agree with TRBD1. There are 15 residues in the CDR3. Germline V gives CDR1 SGHRS, CDR2 YFSETQ. V dropped 6 bases and J dropped 4; count of bases not matched to a gene: 7. CDR3 sequence (DNA): TGCGCCAGCATCTCCGGGACAGGGGGCCTCACTGAAGCTTTCTTT. Translated, it gives CASISGTGGLTEAFF.

In its sample, this clonotype was seen a few times. The rearrangement links TRBV20-1 to TRBJ1-1; 7 nucleotides agree with TRBD1. Germline CDR1 and CDR2: DFQATT and SNEGSKA (reference sequence). V was clipped by 5 bases and J by 5 bases; unmatched bases: 11. The CDR3 totals 14 residues. The CDR3 loop is CSALGYRGETEAFF. The CDR3 DNA reads TGCAGTGCTCTCGGGTACAGGGGCGAGACTGAAGCTTTCTTT.

This clonotype was observed a few times. The CDR3 nucleotides are TGTGCCAGCAGGGGACTAGCGGGGGGGACCGGGGAGCTGTTTTTT. It encodes CASRGLAGGTGELFF. The chain has TRBV7-2 and TRBJ2-2; TRBD2 aligns across 16 bases. CDR3 length: 15 residues. The germline V gene encodes CDR1 SGHTA and CDR2 FQGNSA. V trimming: 6 bases; J trimming: 5 bases; junction bases outside the gene matches: 0.

This clonotype was picked up a small number of times. The V and J genes are TRBV14 and TRBJ1-4; D gene ambiguous. Trimming took 1 base from V and 8 from J, leaving 8 bases between them. The CDR3 length is 13 residues. The germline gives CDR1 SGHDN, CDR2 FVKESK. CDR3 in amino acids: CASSQVSGEKLFF. In nucleotides, the CDR3 is TGTGCCAGCAGCCAAGTCTCCGGGGAAAAACTGTTTTTT.

The chain uses TRBV6-4 and TRBJ2-3; TRBD2 might be the D (5 bases). Germline assignment: CDR1 MRHNA and CDR2 SNTAGT. There are 15 residues in the CDR3. V lost 9 bases and J 6 bases, leaving 22 bases between the germline ends. The CDR3, as DNA: TGTGCCAGTTCTCCAGGACTTATCTTCGATGATACGCAGTATTTT. Encoded protein: CASSPGLIFDDTQYF.

This clonotype was detected a few times. J is TRBJ2-3 and V is TRBV3-1; 8 nucleotides agree with TRBD2. V lost 4 bases and J lost 4; bases outside the gene matches: 4. Germline loops: CDR1 LGHDT, CDR2 YNNKEL (reference sequence). This CDR3 contains 14 residues. The CDR3 region is CASSRREVADTQYF. CDR3 DNA: TGTGCCAGCAGCCGGCGGGAGGTGGCAGATACGCAGTATTTT.

The sample holds a few counts of this clonotype. This chain uses TRBV7-9 with TRBJ2-6; possible D gene TRBD2, 6 bases. The CDR3 loop spans 16 amino acids. Trimming removed 5 bases from V and 4 bases from J, with 15 bases in between. Germline loops: CDR1 SEHNR, CDR2 FQNEAQ (reference sequence). CDR3 DNA sequence: TGTGCCAGCAGCGCGCTAGCGACGGGGGGGGCCAACGTCCTGACTTTC. As protein: CASSALATGGANVLTF.